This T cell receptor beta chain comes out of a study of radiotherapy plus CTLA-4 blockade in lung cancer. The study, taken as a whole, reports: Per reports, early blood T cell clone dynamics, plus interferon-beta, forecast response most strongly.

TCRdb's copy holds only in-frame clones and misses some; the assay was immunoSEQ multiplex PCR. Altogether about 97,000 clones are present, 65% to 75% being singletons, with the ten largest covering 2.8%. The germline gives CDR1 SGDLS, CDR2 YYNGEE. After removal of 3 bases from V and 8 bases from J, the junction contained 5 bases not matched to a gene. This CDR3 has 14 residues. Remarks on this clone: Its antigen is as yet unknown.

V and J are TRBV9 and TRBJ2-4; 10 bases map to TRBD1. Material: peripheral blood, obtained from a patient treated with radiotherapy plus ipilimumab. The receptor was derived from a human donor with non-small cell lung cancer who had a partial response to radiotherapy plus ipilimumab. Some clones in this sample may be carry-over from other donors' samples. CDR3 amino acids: CASSGGQGWDIQYF. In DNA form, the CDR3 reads TGTGCCAGCAGCGGGGGACAGGGGTGGGACATTCAGTACTTC.